The 6 T cell receptor beta chains below all came from one sample that was sequenced in a study of Graves' ophthalmopathy and Graves' hyperthyroidism. RNA transcripts provided the template for amplifying TCR beta CDR3 regions. An initial RT-PCR round employing HTBI primers preceded a second-round multiplex PCR. MiXCR was run by TCRdb on the multiplex PCR reads, yielding one entry per CDR3 protein. This table holds hundreds of thousands of distinct CDR3 sequences, around a fifth found once. Sequences were obtained from peripheral blood. The receptors were gathered from a woman under 30 with stable Graves' hyperthyroidism. Some clones in this sample may be carry-over from other donors' samples.

The chain couples TRBV3-1 to TRBJ2-7, with 8 nucleotides matching TRBD1. The CDR3 totals 18 residues. CDR1 is LGHDT and CDR2 is YNNKEL in the germline V gene (reference sequence). The V and J ends lost 0 bases and 3 bases, in that order; junction bases with no gene match: 13. The CDR3 here is CASSQDPTGQVANYEQYF. The CDR3 coding sequence is TGTGCCAGCAGCCAAGATCCTACGGGACAGGTTGCGAACTACGAGCAGTACTTC.

On this clonotype: A read error is possible here, since a much larger clone lies one base away. In this CDR3 the conserved last residue, phenylalanine or tryptophan, is missing, so a read error is likely. This chain uses TRBV20-1 with TRBJ1-1, with a tentative D call TRBD1 (6 bases). From germline, CDR1 is DFQATT and CDR2 SNEGSKA (reference sequence). Trimming stripped 5 bases from V and 8 bases from J, with 6 bases between. There are 9 residues in the CDR3. The CDR3 DNA reads TGCAGTGCTGACAGGGAAGCTTTCGTT. This gives the protein CSADREAFV.

This clonotype was observed at least ten times. V usage is TRBV5-1 and J usage is TRBJ2-5, with 9 bases identical to TRBD1. From germline, CDR1 is SGHRS and CDR2 YFSETQ. V dropped 4 bases and J dropped 2; count of bases not matched to a gene: 6. The CDR3 is made up of 15 amino acids. The CDR3 DNA follows: TGCGCCAGCAGCCAGACAGGGGGAGGTCAAGAGACCCAGTACTTC. As protein: CASSQTGGGQETQYF.

The DNA for the CDR3 is TGTGCCAGCAGCTTAGTTGGCACTGGAAACACCATATATTTT. Protein sequence: CASSLVGTGNTIYF. The V gene is TRBV11-2, the J gene TRBJ1-3; D not resolved. The CDR3 loop spans 14 amino acids. CDR1 SGHAT and CDR2 FQNNGV come from the germline V gene. The ends were cut back, 1 base at V and 2 bases at J, with 6 bases in the middle.

The chain is built from TRBV28 and TRBJ2-5, with a weak D call TRBD1 (6 bases). The V end lost 6 bases, the J end lost 6 bases, and 17 bases lay between the germline ends. Looked up from germline, CDR1 is MDHEN and CDR2 is SYDVKM. CDR3 length: 14 residues. CDR3 nucleotide sequence: TGTGCCAGCAGCCCTCCAGGGGAGTGGAAGACCCAGTACTTC. Translation: CASSPPGEWKTQYF.

This clonotype was detected many times. The chain has TRBV18 and TRBJ2-7, with 7 positions matching TRBD1. Germline loops: CDR1 KGHSH, CDR2 LQKENI. The CDR3 runs to 14 residues. V lost 1 base and J lost 4; bases outside the gene matches: 4. The CDR3 reads CASSPQGQRYEQYF. CDR3 sequence (DNA): TGTGCCAGCTCACCACAGGGACAGAGGTACGAGCAGTACTTC.